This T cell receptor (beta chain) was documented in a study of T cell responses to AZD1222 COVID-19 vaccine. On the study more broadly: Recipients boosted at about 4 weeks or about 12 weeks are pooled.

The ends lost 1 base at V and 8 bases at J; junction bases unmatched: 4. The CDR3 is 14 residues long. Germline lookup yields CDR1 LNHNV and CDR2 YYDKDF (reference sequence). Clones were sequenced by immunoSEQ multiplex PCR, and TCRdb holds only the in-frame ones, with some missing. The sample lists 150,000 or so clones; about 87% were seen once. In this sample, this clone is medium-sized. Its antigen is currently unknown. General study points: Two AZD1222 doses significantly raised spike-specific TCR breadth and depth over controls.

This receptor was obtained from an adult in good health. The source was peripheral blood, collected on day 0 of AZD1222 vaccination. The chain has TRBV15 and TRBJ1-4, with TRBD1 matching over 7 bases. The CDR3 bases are TGTGCCACCAGCAGAGGGCAGGGGGAGGAAAAACTGTTTTTT. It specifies CATSRGQGEEKLFF.